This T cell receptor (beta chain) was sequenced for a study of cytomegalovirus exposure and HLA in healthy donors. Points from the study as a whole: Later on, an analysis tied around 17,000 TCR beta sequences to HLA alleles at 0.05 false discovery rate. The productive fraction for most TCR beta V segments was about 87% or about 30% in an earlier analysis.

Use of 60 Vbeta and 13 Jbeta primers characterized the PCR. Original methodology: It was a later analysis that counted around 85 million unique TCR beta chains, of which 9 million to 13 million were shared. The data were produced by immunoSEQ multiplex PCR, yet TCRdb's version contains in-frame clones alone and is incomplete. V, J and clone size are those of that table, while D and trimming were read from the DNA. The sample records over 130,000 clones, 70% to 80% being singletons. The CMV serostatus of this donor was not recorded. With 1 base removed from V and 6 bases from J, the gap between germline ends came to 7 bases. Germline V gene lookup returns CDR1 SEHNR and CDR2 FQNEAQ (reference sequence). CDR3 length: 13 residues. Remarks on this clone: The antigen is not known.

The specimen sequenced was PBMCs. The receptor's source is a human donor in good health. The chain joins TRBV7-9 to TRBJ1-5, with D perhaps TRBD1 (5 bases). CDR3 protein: CASSLDQGQPQHF. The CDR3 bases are TGTGCCAGCAGCTTAGACCAGGGTCAGCCCCAGCATTTT.